One and the same sample provided the 5 T cell receptor beta chains below, sequenced in a study of CD8+ T cells in alopecia areata. Treatment of the sample: oral pan-JAK inhibitor, 5-10 mg twice daily. The authors extracted RNA and reverse transcribed it into cDNA as the sequencing template. TCRdb's table, derived via immunoSEQ multiplex PCR, lists solely in-frame clones and lacks some. In the table there are under 350,000 clones, 58% of which are singletons. This sample comprised CD4+ T cells sorted from blood, obtained at week 24, from a patient treated with tofacitinib. The receptors were sampled from a human donor with alopecia areata.

V and J are TRBV5-6 and TRBJ1-2; D is uncertain. In germline, CDR1 is SGHDT, CDR2 YYEEEE. CDR3 length: 13 amino acids. V gave up 6 bases and J gave up 4 bases, with 13 bases separating them. This CDR3 is CASTTGEVYGYTF. The CDR3 coding sequence is TGTGCCAGCACGACCGGGGAGGTCTATGGCTACACCTTC. Looking up the rest from reference TRBV5-6 and TRBJ1-2 gives the full variable domain: DAGVTQSPTHLIKTRGQQVTLRCSPKSGHDTVSWYQQALGQGPQFIFQYYEEEERQRGNFPDRFSGHQFPNYSSELNVNALLLGDSALYLCASTTGEVYGYTFGSGTRLTVV.

This clone was seen more than once but under ten times. V is TRBV29-1 and J is TRBJ2-1; D tentatively reads TRBD1 or TRBD2 (5 bases each). V was pared by 6 bases and J by 6 bases, with 15 bases between. CDR3 length: 13 amino acids. The germline V gene has CDR1 SQVTM and CDR2 ANQGSEA. DNA of the CDR3: TGCAGCGTGATGGGGGTTTTGGTCAATGAGCAGTTCTTC. It is translated as CSVMGVLVNEQFF.

The rearrangement uses TRBV7-8 and TRBJ2-3; unclear D gene. V was cut by 8 bases and J by 0 bases, with 12 bases left in between. The CDR3 consists of 14 residues. Germline CDR1 and CDR2: SGHVS and FQNEAQ. The CDR3 DNA reads TGTGCCAGCCTTCGAACAGAAAGCACAGATACGCAGTATTTT. It translates to CASLRTESTDTQYF. Looking up the rest from reference TRBV7-8 and TRBJ2-3 gives the full variable domain: GAGVSQSPRYKVAKRGQDVALRCDPISGHVSLFWYQQALGQGPEFLTYFQNEAQLDKSGLPSDRFFAERPEGSVSTLKIQRTQQEDSAVYLCASLRTESTDTQYFGPGTRLTVL.

The CDR3 loop reads CAAGRSGSETQYF. The CDR3 DNA sequence: TGTGCCGCAGGCCGATCGGGGTCGGAGACCCAGTACTTC. The J gene is TRBJ2-5, the V gene TRBV30; D possibly corresponds to TRBD2 (5 bases). V lost 8 bases and J 5 bases, leaving 18 bases between the germline ends. Germline CDR1 reads GTSNPN; CDR2 reads SVGIG (reference sequence). This CDR3 contains 13 residues.

The genes are TRBV19 and TRBJ1-2; the match to TRBD1 covers 7 bases. V shed 9 bases and J 10 bases; nucleotides not matched to a gene: 20. Germline CDR1 reads LNHDA; CDR2 reads SQIVND (reference sequence). The CDR3 runs 15 residues. CDR3 sequence (DNA): TGTGCCAGCGATCAACCCGGGACAGTGGTCCAGAACTACACCTTC. This gives the protein CASDQPGTVVQNYTF.